This TCR beta chain came from a study of cytotoxic CD8 clonotypes in ibrutinib-treated CLL. V shed 0 bases and J shed 2 bases, with 9 bases lying between them. This CDR3 is built from 15 residues. Germline V CDR1 and CDR2: SGDLS, YYNGEE. Produced via immunoSEQ multiplex PCR; TCRdb's table is partial and in-frame only. This table holds around 5,500 clones, about three quarters found once. On this clone itself: Its antigen is unidentified.

Findings and limits, study-wide: Treatment left the uncommon public clonotypes either contracted or stable in frequency.

The starting material was PBMCs, obtained before ibrutinib treatment. This TCR was recovered from a human donor with chronic lymphocytic leukemia. The genes are TRBV9 and TRBJ2-1; D possibly corresponds to TRBD2 (6 bases). CDR3 region: CASSVGLGPYNEQFF. The CDR3 region has the DNA TGTGCCAGCAGCGTAGGACTAGGACCCTACAATGAGCAGTTCTTC.